The rows below give T cell receptor beta chains drawn from one sample of a study of blood T cell repertoires in COVID-19. Clones were read by immunoSEQ multiplex PCR, and TCRdb kept only the in-frame ones, dropping some. The sample lists about 75,000 clones, 88% seen once, with under 55% in the top ten. Sequenced material: peripheral blood. Receptors originate from a human donor in a cohort sampled during active COVID-19. Both conserved end residues are part of each CDR3. D genes are given only for firm matches. Size is omitted from some rows. Given values are once, few, many or a class for expanded clones.

clone size	V gene	D gene	J gene	CDR3 protein	CDR3 DNA
.	TRBV18	.	TRBJ1-5	CASSRETVRNQPQHF	TGTGCCAGCTCACGAGAGACAGTCCGCAATCAGCCCCAGCATTTT
.	TRBV3-1/TRBV3-2	TRBD2	TRBJ2-5	CASSLSGGPWETQYF	TGTGCCAGCAGCCTAAGCGGGGGGCCTTGGGAGACCCAGTACTTC
.	TRBV19	.	TRBJ1-1	CASSRQDEAFF	TGTGCCAGTAGTAGACAGGACGAAGCTTTCTTT
.	TRBV5-4	TRBD2	TRBJ2-4	CASSLPSGAKNIQYF	TGTGCCAGCAGCTTGCCTAGCGGGGCCAAAAACATTCAGTACTTC
.	TRBV28	TRBD1	TRBJ2-5	CASSRQGQETQYF	TGTGCCAGCAGTCGACAGGGCCAAGAGACCCAGTACTTC
.	TRBV12-3/TRBV12-4	.	TRBJ2-5	CASSLNTGETQYF	TGTGCCAGCAGTTTAAACACGGGGGAGACCCAGTACTTC
.	TRBV21-1	.	TRBJ1-4	CASSNRDRGAPQGEKLFF	TGTGCCAGCAGCAACCGGGACAGGGGCGCCCCACAGGGTGAAAAACTGTTTTTT
.	TRBV3-1/TRBV3-2	TRBD1	TRBJ1-1	CASSHNRGRDTEAFF	TGTGCCAGCAGCCATAACAGGGGTCGGGACACTGAAGCTTTCTTT
.	TRBV5-1	.	TRBJ1-1	CASSRGLMMNTEAFF	TGCGCCAGCAGCCGCGGACTAATGATGAACACTGAAGCTTTCTTT
.	TRBV24-1	TRBD1	TRBJ2-5	CATSDHGDRYQETQYF	TGTGCCACCAGTGATCATGGGGACAGATACCAAGAGACCCAGTACTTC
.	TRBV5-4	TRBD2	TRBJ2-3	CASSNRDSGASPDTQYF	TGTGCCAGCAGCAACCGCGATAGCGGGGCTTCCCCAGATACGCAGTATTTT
few	TRBV5-1	.	TRBJ1-3	CASSLLWGLGNTIYF	TGCGCCAGCAGCTTGCTTTGGGGACTTGGAAACACCATATATTTT
once	TRBV28	.	TRBJ1-2	CASTTGGSGYGYTF	TGTGCCAGCACCACGGGGGGCTCGGGCTATGGCTACACCTTC
.	TRBV4-1	.	TRBJ2-3	CASSAPDGNWDTQYF	TGCGCCAGCAGCGCACCCGACGGGAACTGGGATACGCAGTATTTT
.	TRBV18	TRBD1	TRBJ2-3	CASSQQGSSTDTQYF	TGTGCCAGCTCACAACAGGGGTCTAGCACAGATACGCAGTATTTT
.	TRBV4-3	.	TRBJ2-1	CASSQVAGPTYNEQFF	TGCGCCAGCAGCCAAGTTGCGGGGCCAACCTACAATGAGCAGTTCTTC
.	TRBV7-3	TRBD2	TRBJ2-1	CASSLRPGLADNEQFF	TGTGCCAGCAGCTTACGACCGGGACTAGCGGACAATGAGCAGTTCTTC
once	TRBV7-2	.	TRBJ1-6	CASSLSSPLHF	TGTGCCAGCAGCTTATCGTCACCCCTCCACTTT
.	TRBV7-9	.	TRBJ1-6	CASSLEQYNSPLHF	TGTGCCAGCAGCTTAGAACAATATAATTCACCCCTCCACTTT
.	TRBV3-1/TRBV3-2	TRBD1	TRBJ1-1	CASSQQGARTEAFF	TGTGCCAGCAGCCAACAGGGGGCGCGGACTGAAGCTTTCTTT
.	TRBV15	.	TRBJ2-2	CATRLRTGVGTGELFF	TGTGCCACCAGACTACGAACGGGGGTCGGTACCGGGGAGCTGTTTTTT
once	TRBV2	TRBD2	TRBJ2-3	CASRTSGRASDTQYF	TGTGCCAGCAGAACTAGCGGGAGGGCCTCGGATACGCAGTATTTT
.	TRBV5-4	TRBD1	TRBJ2-5	CASSSPGQPYQETQYF	TGTGCCAGCAGCTCTCCGGGACAGCCGTACCAAGAGACCCAGTACTTC
.	TRBV7-2	.	TRBJ2-7	CASSLDRSYEQYF	TGTGCCAGCAGCTTAGACAGGAGCTACGAGCAGTACTTC
once	TRBV28	.	TRBJ1-1	CYSNSGDTEAFF	TGTTATTCAAATTCAGGGGACACTGAAGCTTTCTTT
.	TRBV2	.	TRBJ2-1	CASNPAGQVKFGEQFF	TGTGCCAGCAATCCAGCGGGACAGGTTAAATTCGGTGAGCAGTTCTTC
.	TRBV18	.	TRBJ2-5	CASSPQITEGTQYF	TGTGCCAGCTCACCACAGATTACGGAGGGGACCCAGTACTTC
.	TRBV5-8	TRBD2	TRBJ2-3	CASRGLAGPNTQYF	TGTGCCAGCCGAGGCCTAGCGGGGCCAAATACGCAGTATTTT
.	TRBV12-5	.	TRBJ1-2	CASGMTGVEYYGYTF	TGTGCTAGTGGTATGACGGGGGTGGAGTACTATGGCTACACCTTC
.	TRBV19	.	TRBJ2-1	CASSISGGLNNEQFF	TGTGCCAGTAGTATATCCGGGGGGCTTAACAATGAGCAGTTCTTC
.	TRBV10-3	.	TRBJ2-5	CAISDAKGWQETQYF	TGTGCCATCAGTGATGCAAAGGGGTGGCAAGAGACCCAGTACTTC
.	TRBV3-1/TRBV3-2	.	TRBJ2-7	CASNLQGYEQYF	TGTGCCAGCAACCTACAGGGTTACGAGCAGTACTTC
.	TRBV18	TRBD1	TRBJ2-7	CASSPTILGTGGSYEQYF	TGTGCCAGCTCACCTACCATTCTCGGGACAGGGGGTTCCTACGAGCAGTACTTC
.	TRBV6-5	.	TRBJ2-1	CASSYQGHNEQFF	TGTGCCAGCAGTTACCAGGGGCACAATGAGCAGTTCTTC
.	TRBV14	.	TRBJ1-1	CASSQDDRQAFF	TGTGCCAGCAGCCAGGATGACAGACAAGCTTTCTTT
.	TRBV19	.	TRBJ2-3	CASSIKGLDTQYF	TGTGCCAGTAGTATCAAGGGGCTGGATACGCAGTATTTT
.	TRBV24-1	.	TRBJ2-2	CATSDWQGGNTGELFF	TGTGCCACCAGTGATTGGCAGGGTGGCAACACCGGGGAGCTGTTTTTT
.	TRBV2	.	TRBJ1-5	CASSRESNQPQHF	TGTGCCAGCTCCCGGGAGAGCAATCAGCCCCAGCATTTT
.	TRBV24-1	TRBD1	TRBJ2-2	CATSERDRVHGELFF	TGTGCCACCAGTGAACGGGACAGGGTTCACGGGGAGCTGTTTTTT
.	TRBV19	TRBD2	TRBJ2-5	CASKGTSGSQETQYF	TGTGCCAGTAAAGGGACTAGCGGTTCCCAAGAGACCCAGTACTTC
.	TRBV7-2	TRBD2	TRBJ2-2	CASSLNAGGSNTGELFF	TGTGCCAGCAGCTTAAACGCGGGAGGTTCGAACACCGGGGAGCTGTTTTTT
.	TRBV12-3/TRBV12-4	.	TRBJ2-1	CASSLLAHNEQFF	TGTGCCAGCAGTTTACTAGCTCACAATGAGCAGTTCTTC
.	TRBV3-1/TRBV3-2	TRBD2	TRBJ2-7	CASSQGGGSPYEQYF	TGTGCCAGCAGCCAGGGTGGCGGGAGCCCCTACGAGCAGTACTTC
.	TRBV7-2	.	TRBJ2-5	CASSLGTGYTQETQYF	TGTGCCAGCAGCTTAGGGACGGGGTATACTCAAGAGACCCAGTACTTC
.	TRBV18	.	TRBJ2-1	CASSPSGFSYNEQFF	TGTGCCAGCTCACCTAGCGGCTTCTCCTACAATGAGCAGTTCTTC
.	TRBV30	.	TRBJ2-7	CAWSTDSVGEQYF	TGTGCCTGGAGTACTGACAGTGTGGGCGAGCAGTACTTC
.	TRBV7-2	.	TRBJ1-5	CASSPRQSNQPQHF	TGTGCCAGCAGCCCCAGACAGAGCAATCAGCCCCAGCATTTT
once	TRBV19	.	TRBJ2-1	CASSPLRGSYNEQFF	TGTGCCAGTAGTCCCCTGCGAGGTTCCTACAATGAGCAGTTCTTC
once	TRBV5-8	TRBD1	TRBJ2-3	CASNPPGQGGADTQYF	TGTGCCAGCAACCCGCCGGGACAGGGGGGGGCAGATACGCAGTATTTT
.	TRBV19	TRBD1	TRBJ1-1	CASSRDRGVYTEAFF	TGTGCCAGTAGTAGGGACAGGGGAGTCTACACTGAAGCTTTCTTT
once	TRBV10-3	.	TRBJ2-7	CAISESAGEQYF	TGTGCCATCAGTGAGTCCGCGGGAGAGCAGTACTTC
.	TRBV6-6	.	TRBJ2-7	CASSYPGHYEQYF	TGTGCCAGCAGTTACCCAGGACACTACGAGCAGTACTTC
.	TRBV24-1	TRBD2	TRBJ2-5	CATSKGLAGGRETQYF	TGTGCCACCAGTAAAGGACTAGCGGGGGGCCGGGAGACCCAGTACTTC
.	TRBV4-2	.	TRBJ2-2	CASSRGQYTGELFF	TGTGCCAGCAGCCGAGGACAGTACACCGGGGAGCTGTTTTTT
.	TRBV19	.	TRBJ2-1	CASRTSSASVYNEQFF	TGTGCCAGTAGGACTAGTAGCGCCTCTGTTTACAATGAGCAGTTCTTC
.	TRBV15	.	TRBJ1-5	CATSYRVNQPQHF	TGTGCCACCAGCTACAGGGTAAACCAGCCCCAGCATTTT
.	TRBV29-1	TRBD2	TRBJ2-3	CSVVPSGGVDTQYF	TGCAGCGTTGTTCCTAGCGGGGGTGTCGATACGCAGTATTTT